The present TCR beta chain was sequenced within a study of shared clonotypes between healthy human individuals. Whole-study findings and limits: Clonotype sharing among donors, it was expected, would be affected by sequencing depth. Memory subsets had estimated richness that was generally smaller than that of naive subsets.

CD45RO-negative, CCR7-positively selected cells formed the naive CD8 fraction, excluding terminally differentiated effector memory CD45RA+ cells. Generated by immunoSEQ multiplex PCR, the TCRdb table keeps only in-frame clones and is missing some. The table lists roughly 2 million clones, over 85% of them singletons. Remarks on this clone: As yet, its antigen is unknown.

The CDR3 has 15 residues. Per germline, CDR1 MNHEY and CDR2 SMNVEV (reference sequence). V shed 2 bases and J shed 4 bases, with 11 bases lying between them. Material for sequencing was naive CD8+ T cells sorted from blood. The gene calls are TRBV27 and TRBJ1-4, with D perhaps matching TRBD1 (5 bases). This TCR was sampled from a man between 18 and 35 years old in good health. CDR3 sequence reads: CASSLADSLNEKLFF. Here the CDR3 DNA reads TGTGCCAGCAGTTTAGCCGACAGCCTTAATGAAAAACTGTTTTTT.